The 18 T cell receptor beta chains listed next were all sequenced from one sample in a study of blood T cell repertoires in COVID-19. Method: immunoSEQ multiplex PCR; TCRdb's copy keeps in-frame clones and lacks some. Of about 82,000 clones listed, 75% to 90% are singletons. The specimen sequenced was peripheral blood. The origin of the receptors is a middle-aged woman with active or convalescent COVID-19.

V gene TRBV18 combines with J gene TRBJ2-7, with D possibly being TRBD1 (5 bases). Germline V CDR1 and CDR2: KGHSH, LQKENI. V gave up 3 bases and J gave up 0 bases, with 15 bases separating them. This CDR3 comprises 16 residues. CDR3 loop: CASSPFAPDSSYEQYF. In nucleotides, the CDR3 is TGTGCCAGCTCACCCTTCGCCCCAGACAGCTCCTACGAGCAGTACTTC. Full variable domain (outside the CDR3, taken from reference TRBV18 and TRBJ2-7): NAGVMQNPRHLVRRRGQEARLRCSPMKGHSHVYWYRQLPEEGLKFMVYLQKENIIDESGMPKERFSAEFPKEGPSILRIQQVVRGDSAAYFCASSPFAPDSSYEQYFGPGTRLTVT.

DNA for the CDR3: TGTGCCCTTAGACAGAGCTCTGGAAACACCATATATTTT. Its translation is CALRQSSGNTIYF. J is TRBJ1-3 and V is TRBV2; tentative D call: TRBD1 (5 bases). CDR1 SNHLY and CDR2 FYNNEI come from the germline V gene. The CDR3 is made up of 13 amino acids. V lost 11 bases to trimming and J lost 0 bases, with 11 bases between them.

V is TRBV19 and J is TRBJ1-5, with a tentative D call TRBD1 (5 bases). Per the germline V gene, CDR1 is LNHDA and CDR2 is SQIVND (reference sequence). V lost 3 bases to trimming and J lost 6 bases, with 12 bases between them. The CDR3 has 14 residues. CDR3 region: CASSISGGGQPQHF. Here the CDR3 DNA reads TGTGCCAGTAGTATTTCTGGGGGAGGTCAGCCCCAGCATTTT.

The CDR3 protein is CASSLGTGGVHEQYF. CDR3 nucleotides: TGCGCCAGCAGCCTAGGGACAGGGGGAGTCCACGAGCAGTACTTC. This chain links TRBV5-1 with TRBJ2-7; 11 bases match TRBD1. Germline CDR1 is SGHRS and CDR2 is YFSETQ. The junction had 8 bases not matched to a gene; V was cut back by 4 bases and J by 5 bases. The CDR3 sequence is 15 residues long.

J is TRBJ2-3 and V is TRBV5-1; 14 nucleotides line up with TRBD2. Trimming cost V 4 bases and J 2 bases; bases outside gene matches: 3. CDR1 SGHRS and CDR2 YFSETQ come from the germline V gene. The CDR3 is made up of 16 amino acids. The CDR3 DNA reads as TGCGCCAGCAGCAAGGGACTAGCGGGGGTCACAGATACGCAGTATTTT. It encodes CASSKGLAGVTDTQYF. The entire variable domain, with the rest obtained from reference TRBV5-1 and TRBJ2-3, is as follows: KAGVTQTPRYLIKTRGQQVTLSCSPISGHRSVSWYQQTPGQGLQFLFEYFSETQRNKGNFPGRFSGRQFSNSRSEMNVSTLELGDSALYLCASSKGLAGVTDTQYFGPGTRLTVL.

This rearrangement joins TRBV11-2 to TRBJ2-1, with 9 bases aligning to TRBD2. The germline CDR1 and CDR2 sequences are SGHAT and FQNNGV. After removal of 1 base from V and 7 bases from J, the junction contained 8 bases not matched to a gene. CDR3 length equals 16 residues. The CDR3, as DNA: TGTGCCAGCAGCTTAGTTGCTAGCGGGATGAGGAATGAGCAGTTCTTC. This encodes CASSLVASGMRNEQFF.

The chain has TRBV18 and TRBJ1-2; no clear D. The V end lost 3 bases, the J end lost 0 bases, and 11 bases lay between the germline ends. The CDR3 runs to 15 residues. Per the germline V gene, CDR1 is KGHSH and CDR2 is LQKENI. Here the CDR3 reads CASSPDLVANYGYTF. The DNA for the CDR3 is TGTGCCAGCTCACCTGACTTGGTAGCTAACTATGGCTACACCTTC.

The rearrangement joins TRBV30 to TRBJ2-7; 8 positions match TRBD1. The junction had 1 base not matched to a gene; V was cut back by 5 bases and J by 4 bases. The CDR3 is 11 amino acids. The germline V gene has CDR1 GTSNPN and CDR2 SVGIG (reference sequence). The CDR3 nucleotides read TGTGCCTGGGACAGGGGATACGAGCAGTACTTC. Translated, it gives CAWDRGYEQYF.

The rearrangement links TRBV6-1 to TRBJ1-2, with TRBD1 identical over 9 bases. Looked up from germline, CDR1 is MNHNS and CDR2 is SASEGT. CDR3 size: 14 residues. Losses at the gene ends were 3 bases for V and 7 bases for J; bases not matched to a gene: 6. The CDR3 DNA is TGTGCCAGCAGTGAGGGACAGGGAGGTCGTGGCTACACCTTC. Translation: CASSEGQGGRGYTF.

The gene calls are TRBV28 and TRBJ2-7; 7 nucleotides agree with TRBD2. The germline V gene has CDR1 MDHEN and CDR2 SYDVKM. The CDR3 has 15 amino acids. J gave up 4 bases and V 2 bases, and 8 bases lay outside the gene matches. CDR3 in DNA: TGTGCCAGCAGTTTAGGCGGGAGCGGGAATTACGAGCAGTACTTC. Amino acid sequence: CASSLGGSGNYEQYF.

The chain links TRBV9 to TRBJ1-2; TRBD1 is a possible D gene (5 bases). CDR1 is SGDLS, CDR2 YYNGEE, per germline. The V gene lost 4 bases and the J gene lost 4 bases, with 17 bases spanning the gap. The CDR3 runs 15 residues. The CDR3 DNA is TGTGCCAGCAGCCCCCAACCGGGGGGAGGCTATGGCTACACCTTC. Translated, it gives CASSPQPGGGYGYTF.

V gene TRBV5-1 combines with J gene TRBJ2-5, with 14 bases identical to TRBD2. Germline CDR1 is SGHRS and CDR2 is YFSETQ. CDR3 length: 17 amino acids. Losses at the gene ends were 4 bases for V and 2 bases for J; bases not matched to a gene: 7. The CDR3 is CASSPGTSGGSQETQYF. CDR3 nucleotide sequence: TGCGCCAGCAGCCCTGGGACTAGCGGGGGTTCTCAAGAGACCCAGTACTTC.

This clone appeared many times. CDR3 amino acids: CASRLTSFNEQFF. CDR3 in DNA: TGTGCCAGCAGGCTCACTAGCTTTAATGAGCAGTTCTTC. The chain is built from TRBV6-5 and TRBJ2-1, with a tentative D call TRBD2 (6 bases). V gave up 6 bases and J gave up 7 bases, with 13 bases separating them. The CDR3 is 13 residues long. CDR1 is MNHEY and CDR2 is SVGAGI in the germline V gene.

The rearrangement uses TRBV27 and TRBJ1-1; D unclear. With 6 bases removed from V and 2 bases from J, the gap between germline ends came to 13 bases. In germline, CDR1 is MNHEY, CDR2 SMNVEV (reference sequence). The CDR3 length is 14 residues. CDR3 coding DNA: TGTGCCAGCAGCCATGTTCTGGGCAACACTGAAGCTTTCTTT. It codes for CASSHVLGNTEAFF.

V gene TRBV6-5 combines with J gene TRBJ2-5, with a tentative D call TRBD1 (7 bases). The CDR3 runs to 14 residues. V lost 3 bases to trimming and J lost 3 bases, with 11 bases between them. Germline lookup yields CDR1 MNHEY and CDR2 SVGAGI. The CDR3: CASSYQGGEETQYF. The DNA of the CDR3 is TGTGCCAGCAGTTATCAGGGGGGCGAAGAGACCCAGTACTTC.

The V and J genes are TRBV21-1 and TRBJ2-7; TRBD1, the table's D call, was not compared with the DNA. TRBV21-1 is a recognized pseudogene. The CDR3 has 13 residues. The CDR3: CASSPRQCYEQYF. The DNA for the CDR3 is TGTGCCAGCAGCCCCCGACAGTGTTACGAGCAGTACTTC.

A single count supports this clone. The chain employs TRBV5-1 and TRBJ2-3; tentatively, D is TRBD2 (5 bases). CDR1 is SGHRS, CDR2 YFSETQ, per germline. This CDR3 has 15 amino acids. Trimming removed 0 bases at V and 5 bases at J, with 13 bases between. In nucleotides, the CDR3 is TGCGCCAGCAGCTTGGCCGCGGGTAGTAGAGATACGCAGTATTTT. Protein: CASSLAAGSRDTQYF.

The chain links TRBV27 to TRBJ2-1, with TRBD2 matching over 13 bases. The CDR3 consists of 15 residues. Germline values: CDR1 MNHEY, CDR2 SMNVEV (reference sequence). V dropped 2 bases and J dropped 8; count of bases not matched to a gene: 3. The CDR3, as DNA: TGTGCCAGCAGTTTAGAGGGACTAGCGGGATATGAGCAGTTCTTC. This codes for CASSLEGLAGYEQFF.